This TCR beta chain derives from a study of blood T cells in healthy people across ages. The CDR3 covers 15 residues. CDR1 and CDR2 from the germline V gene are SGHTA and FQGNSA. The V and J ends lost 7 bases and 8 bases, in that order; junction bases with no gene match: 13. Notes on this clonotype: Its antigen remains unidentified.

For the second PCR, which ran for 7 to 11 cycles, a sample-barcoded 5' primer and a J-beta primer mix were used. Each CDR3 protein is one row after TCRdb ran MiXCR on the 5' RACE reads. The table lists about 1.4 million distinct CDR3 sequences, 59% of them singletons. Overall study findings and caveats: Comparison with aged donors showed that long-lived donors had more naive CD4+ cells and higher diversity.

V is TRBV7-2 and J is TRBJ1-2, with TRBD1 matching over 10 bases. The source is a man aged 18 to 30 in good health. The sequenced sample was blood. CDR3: CASIVTTTGGQGYTF. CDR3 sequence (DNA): TGTGCCAGCATCGTGACTACGACAGGGGGCCAAGGCTACACCTTC.